This T cell receptor (beta chain) originates from a study of molecular identifiers for immune sequencing clone quantification. In its sample, this clonotype was seen many times. TCRdb fed the PCR reads into MiXCR, producing one record per CDR3 protein. The profile covers approximately 320,000 distinct CDR3 sequences, with roughly 24% appearing a single time and 0.65% to 0.75% taken by the ten largest. CDR3 length equals 15 residues. Germline lookup yields CDR1 MNHNY and CDR2 SVGAGI (reference sequence). Trimming pared 0 bases from V and 1 base from J, leaving 9 bases between. Material for sequencing was naive CD8+ T cells from blood, with Jurkat cell RNA spiked in. Subset reported: FACS-sorted CD8+CD4-CCR7+CD45RA+ naive T cells. This TCR came from a human donor in good health. Some libraries in this study had Jurkat cell RNA spiked in. The rearrangement joins TRBV6-6 to TRBJ2-5, with D perhaps TRBD1 (6 bases). The CDR3 region has the DNA TGTGCCAGCAGTTACTCCGACAGGAGCCAAGAGACCCAGTACTTC. This gives the protein CASSYSDRSQETQYF.